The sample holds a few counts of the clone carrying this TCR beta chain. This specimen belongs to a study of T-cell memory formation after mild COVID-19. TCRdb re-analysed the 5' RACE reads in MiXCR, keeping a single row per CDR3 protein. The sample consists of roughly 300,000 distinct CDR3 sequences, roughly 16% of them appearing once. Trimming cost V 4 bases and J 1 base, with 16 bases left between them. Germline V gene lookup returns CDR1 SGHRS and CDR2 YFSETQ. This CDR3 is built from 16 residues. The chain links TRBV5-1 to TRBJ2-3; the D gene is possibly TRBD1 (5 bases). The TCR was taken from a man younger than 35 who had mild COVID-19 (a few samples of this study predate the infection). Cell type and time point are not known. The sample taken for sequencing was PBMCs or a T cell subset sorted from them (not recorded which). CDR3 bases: TGCGCCAGCAGCCAGGCGTCTAGGGGTCGCACAGATACGCAGTATTTT. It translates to CASSQASRGRTDTQYF.